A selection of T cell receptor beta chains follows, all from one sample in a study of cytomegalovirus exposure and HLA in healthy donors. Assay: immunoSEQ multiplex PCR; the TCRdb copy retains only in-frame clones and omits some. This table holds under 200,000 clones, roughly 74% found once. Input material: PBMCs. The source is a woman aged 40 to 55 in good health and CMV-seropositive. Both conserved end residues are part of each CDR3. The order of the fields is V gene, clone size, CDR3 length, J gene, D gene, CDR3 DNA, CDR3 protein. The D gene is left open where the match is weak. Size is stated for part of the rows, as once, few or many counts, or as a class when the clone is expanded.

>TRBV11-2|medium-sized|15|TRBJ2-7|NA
TGTGCCAGCAGCTCCGGACATCCGGGCAACTACGAGCAGTACTTC
CASSSGHPGNYEQYF
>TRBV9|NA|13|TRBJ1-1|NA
TGTGCCAGCAGCGTATCGGTGAACACTGAAGCTTTCTTT
CASSVSVNTEAFF
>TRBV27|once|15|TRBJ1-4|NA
TGTGCCAGCAGTCTGAAGGGAGTTCGAAATGAAAAACTGTTTTTT
CASSLKGVRNEKLFF
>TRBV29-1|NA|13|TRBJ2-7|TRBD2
TGCAGCGCCTCTCTAGCGGGAGATAACGAGCAGTACTTC
CSASLAGDNEQYF
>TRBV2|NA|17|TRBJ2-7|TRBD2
TGTGCCAGCAAAAGGGACGGTCGACTAGCGGGACGCTACGAGCAGTACTTC
CASKRDGRLAGRYEQYF
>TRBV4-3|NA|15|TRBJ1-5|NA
TGCGCCAGCAGCCAAGAACGGTCGTACAATCAGCCCCAGCATTTT
CASSQERSYNQPQHF
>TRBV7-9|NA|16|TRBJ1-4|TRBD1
TGTTCCAGCAGCTTGGAGGGGACAGGCTCTAATGAAAAACTGTTTTTT
CSSSLEGTGSNEKLFF
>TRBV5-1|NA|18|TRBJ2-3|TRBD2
TGCGCCAGCAGCTTGGCCCTGGTAGCGGGAGGCTACACAGATACGCAGTATTTT
CASSLALVAGGYTDTQYF
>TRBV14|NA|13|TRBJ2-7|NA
TGTGCCAGCAGCCAAGCGCTATCCTACGAGCAGTACTTC
CASSQALSYEQYF
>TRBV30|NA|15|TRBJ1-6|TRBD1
TGTGCCTGGAGTGTCGGACAGGCGGGTAATTCACCCCTCCACTTT
CAWSVGQAGNSPLHF
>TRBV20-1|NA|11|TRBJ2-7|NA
TGCAGTGCTTCTAAATCCTACGAGCAGTACTTC
CSASKSYEQYF
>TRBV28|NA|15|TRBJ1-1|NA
TGTGCCAGCAGTCCTAGGGGGAGGGGGAGCACTGAAGCTTTCTTT
CASSPRGRGSTEAFF
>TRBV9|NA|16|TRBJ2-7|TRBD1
TGTGCCAGCAGCGTAGAGGGGACAGGGAGCTCCTACGAGCAGTACTTC
CASSVEGTGSSYEQYF
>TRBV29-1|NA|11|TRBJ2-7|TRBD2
TGCTCCGAGCGGGGTTCCTACGAGCAGTACTTC
CSERGSYEQYF
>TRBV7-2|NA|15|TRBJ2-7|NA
TGTGCCAGCAGCTTAGCTCGGACAAATCCCTACGAGCAGTACTTC
CASSLARTNPYEQYF
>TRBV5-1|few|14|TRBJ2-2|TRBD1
TGCGCCAGCAAACAGGGGGCGAGCACCGGGGAGCTGTTTTTT
CASKQGASTGELFF
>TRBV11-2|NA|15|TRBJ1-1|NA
TGTGCCAGCAGCTCCTGGTCAGGGGTTAACACTGAAGCTTTCTTT
CASSSWSGVNTEAFF
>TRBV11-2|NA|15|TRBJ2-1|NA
TGTGCCAGCAGCATAGGACTGGCGGGACTCGTTGAGCAGTTCTTC
CASSIGLAGLVEQFF
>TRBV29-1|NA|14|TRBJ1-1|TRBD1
TGCAGCGTTGCCCGGGGACAGGTGAACACTGAAGCTTTCTTT
CSVARGQVNTEAFF
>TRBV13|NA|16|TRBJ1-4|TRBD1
TGTGCCAGCAGCCGTTCGAGGGGGCGGACTAATGAAAAACTGTTTTTT
CASSRSRGRTNEKLFF
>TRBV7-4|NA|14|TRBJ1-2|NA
TGTGCCAGCAGTTCACAGGGAGGGGGCTATGGCTACACCTTC
CASSSQGGGYGYTF
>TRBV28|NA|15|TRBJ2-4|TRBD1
TGTGCCAGCAGCCGGCGACCAACAGGGGTGAACATTCAGTACTTC
CASSRRPTGVNIQYF
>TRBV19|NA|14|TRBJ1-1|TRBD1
TGTGCCAGTAGGACCGGGACAGAGAACACTGAAGCTTTCTTT
CASRTGTENTEAFF
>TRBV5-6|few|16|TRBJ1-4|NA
TGTGCCAGCAGCCCCCGTGGCAGGCCCGGTGAGGAAAAACTGTTTTTT
CASSPRGRPGEEKLFF
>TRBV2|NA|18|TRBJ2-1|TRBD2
TGTGCCAGCGGACAGCGGGGGACCCAGGGGCTAGCGGGAGGGGAGCAGTTCTTC
CASGQRGTQGLAGGEQFF
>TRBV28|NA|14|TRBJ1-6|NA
TGTGCCAGCAGTTCGTTGAATCGGAATTCACCCCTCCACTTT
CASSSLNRNSPLHF
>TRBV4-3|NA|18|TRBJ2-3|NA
TGCGCCAGCAGCCAAGAAGGTATTGCGCTTAGGGGCGGAGATACGCAGTATTTT
CASSQEGIALRGGDTQYF
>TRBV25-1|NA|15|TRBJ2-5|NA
TGTGCCAGCAGTGAACTTGCGGGCAACCAAGAGACCCAGTACTTC
CASSELAGNQETQYF
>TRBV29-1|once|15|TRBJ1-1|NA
TGCAGCGTTGAGAACAGGGCCCTAATGAACACTGAAGCTTTCTTT
CSVENRALMNTEAFF
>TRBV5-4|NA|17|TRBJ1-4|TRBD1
TGTGCCAGCAGCCGAATGACAGGGCAGGAGACTAATGAAAAACTGTTTTTT
CASSRMTGQETNEKLFF
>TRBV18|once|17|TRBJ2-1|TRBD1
TGTGCCAGCTCACCGTCTACAGGGGGCAGGACCTACAATGAGCAGTTCTTC
CASSPSTGGRTYNEQFF
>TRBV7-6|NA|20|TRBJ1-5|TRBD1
TGTGCCAGCAGTACTACCCCACGGACAGGGGAATATTTTAGCAATCAGCCCCAGCATTTT
CASSTTPRTGEYFSNQPQHF
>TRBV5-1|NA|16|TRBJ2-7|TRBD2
TGCGCCAGCAGCTTGCCCAACCGCGGGAGCTCCTACGAGCAGTACTTC
CASSLPNRGSSYEQYF
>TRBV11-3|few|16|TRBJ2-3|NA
TGTGCCAGCAGCCCAGGCTTGGAGGATCCCACAGATACGCAGTATTTT
CASSPGLEDPTDTQYF
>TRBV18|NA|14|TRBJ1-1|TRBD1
TGTGCCAGCTCACCTTGGACAGGGGGGACTGAAGCTTTCTTT
CASSPWTGGTEAFF
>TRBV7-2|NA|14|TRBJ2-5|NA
TGTGCCAGCAGCTCCAGGCTCGGCCAAGAGACCCAGTACTTC
CASSSRLGQETQYF